Sequencing of this TCR beta chain was carried out in a study of T cell responses to AZD1222 COVID-19 vaccine (dated by TCRdb to 2020 to 2023). Some background on the complete study: A total of about 230 trial participants underwent TCR sequencing, of whom about 200 received two doses of AZD1222 and 26 received two doses of the MenACWY control vaccine. Trial participants were enrolled into age subgroups of 18-55, 56-69 and 70-plus years, which contained around 140, 26 and 57 TCR-sequenced participants, respectively. Findings and caveats that apply to the study as a whole: Only five to seven AZD1222 recipients were SARS-CoV-2 seropositive at baseline, limiting conclusions about previously exposed vaccinees. The whole spike protein was spanned by vaccine-associated CD4 TCRs, and dominant responses were seen in regions 160-218 and 743-854. After two AZD1222 doses, spike-specific TCR breadth and depth were significantly higher than at day 0 and than in MenACWY recipients. Reportedly, almost half of the unique spike-specific TCRs recognized epitopes lying outside the regions that are mutated in the B.1.351 and B.1.1.7 variants. In the small 56-69-year group, the increase in depth fell short of significance, most likely because of low power. No day 14 peak-response samples were available, so repertoires were characterized only after the peak T cell response. Participants were mostly white British, with more females than males. The authors suggested clonal diversity may have been underestimated.

The CDR3 regions of human TCRbeta chains were analyzed by immunosequencing. In the original analysis: TCRs in the repertoires were matched against a reference library of SARS-CoV-2-specific TCRs that had been generated with the MIRA antigen-specificity platform. Breadth was defined as the fraction of unique TCRs that were SARS-CoV-2-associated, and depth was defined as the fraction of total T cells that were SARS-CoV-2-associated. Using the MIRA data, every spike-specific TCR was mapped to the spike region that the TCR reacted to and assigned to either a CD4 or a CD8 class. Log10-transformed breadth and depth values were compared by one-way ANOVA with Sidak's multiple comparisons tests. As stored in TCRdb, this immuneACCESS dataset retains in-frame rearrangements with V and J assigned. A fraction of the clones does not appear; measured against another copy, unresolved V genes explain less than half of the discrepancy, and the remainder lacks a known reason. The V and J calls and clone size are taken from that table; D and trimming were inferred from the DNA. The sample profile shows around 150,000 clones; more than 85% of them were found once. The ten largest account for about 4.1% of the sample.

A note on this clone: Its target antigen remains unknown. It has no much larger one-base neighbor in the sample; base qualities were not kept.

The intended sense of this specimen's time point label: about 28 days (+/-7) after the second vaccine dose. AZD1222 recipients given second doses at about 4 weeks or at about 12 weeks were pooled, since spike-specific TCR depth and breadth were not found to differ between the two schedules. Samples from vaccinated people were obtained from the UK trials COV001 and COV002, which included a single-blind randomized controlled phase 2/3 trial of AZD1222 (ChAdOx1 nCoV-19) in healthy adults. For TCRbeta chain sequencing, PBMC samples from trial participants were taken at day 0 and at day 28 after the second dose. This sequence was found in an adult who received the AZD1222 COVID-19 vaccine. The source material was peripheral blood, sampled 28 days after the second AZD1222 dose.

The sequenced DNA: TGCGCCAGCAGCTTGCCAGGACTAACGGAGACCCAGTACTTC. Translated, this is CASSLPGLTETQYF. Recombination connected TRBV5-1 to TRBJ2-5, and TRBD2 may be the D gene, going by 6 matching bases. Trimming takes 1 base from V and 5 bases from J, and the germline ends sit 12 bases apart. From the germline V gene, CDR1 is SGHRS and CDR2 is YFSETQ. Its CDR3 holds 14 amino acids, cysteine through phenylalanine. Only the CDR3 DNA is retained, 42 bases long and in frame from the first base. The variable domain in full, with residues beyond the CDR3 obtained from the reference TRBV5-1 and TRBJ2-5 genes, is KAGVTQTPRYLIKTRGQQVTLSCSPISGHRSVSWYQQTPGQGLQFLFEYFSETQRNKGNFPGRFSGRQFSNSRSEMNVSTLELGDSALYLCASSLPGLTETQYFGPGTRLLVL.